Sequencing of this TCR beta chain was carried out in a study of shared clonotypes between healthy human individuals. Trimming took off 4 bases at V and 6 bases at J, with 16 bases between the two ends. Looked up from germline, CDR1 is SQVTM and CDR2 is ANQGSEA. The CDR3 has 14 residues. Method: immunoSEQ multiplex PCR; TCRdb's copy keeps in-frame clones and lacks some. Of around 2.5 million clones in the sample, 93% are singletons; the top ten hold approximately 0.35%. The rearrangement joins TRBV29-1 to TRBJ2-1; a weak D match, TRBD2 (6 bases). Source material: naive CD4+ T cells from PBMCs. Subset denoted: CD45RA+ positively selected. The receptor comes from a man younger than 30 in good health. Some clones in this sample may be carry-over from other donors' samples. This CDR3 reads CSVGGAGVLNEQFF. The CDR3 bases are TGCAGCGTTGGAGGAGCGGGTGTCCTCAATGAGCAGTTCTTC.